The clone carrying this T cell receptor (beta chain) has a single count. Looked up from germline, CDR1 is MRHNA and CDR2 is SNTAGT. Trimming cost V 2 bases and J 2 bases, with 7 bases left between them. CDR3 length equals 15 residues. Produced via immunoSEQ multiplex PCR; TCRdb's table is partial and in-frame only. The repertoire holds around 7,000 clones, with roughly 78% as singletons. Between the mid-2010s and the late 2010s, patients underwent resection in Japan or China. These data belong to a study of immune evolution from preneoplasia to lung adenocarcinoma. This sequence was found in a person aged 55-80 years with lung adenocarcinoma. The sequenced sample was FFPE adjacent normal lung tissue. The chain joins TRBV6-4 to TRBJ2-6, with D unclear. CDR3 nucleotides: TGTGCCAGCAGTGACGAGAGAGCTGGGGCCAACGTCCTGACTTTC. Its protein product is CASSDERAGANVLTF.